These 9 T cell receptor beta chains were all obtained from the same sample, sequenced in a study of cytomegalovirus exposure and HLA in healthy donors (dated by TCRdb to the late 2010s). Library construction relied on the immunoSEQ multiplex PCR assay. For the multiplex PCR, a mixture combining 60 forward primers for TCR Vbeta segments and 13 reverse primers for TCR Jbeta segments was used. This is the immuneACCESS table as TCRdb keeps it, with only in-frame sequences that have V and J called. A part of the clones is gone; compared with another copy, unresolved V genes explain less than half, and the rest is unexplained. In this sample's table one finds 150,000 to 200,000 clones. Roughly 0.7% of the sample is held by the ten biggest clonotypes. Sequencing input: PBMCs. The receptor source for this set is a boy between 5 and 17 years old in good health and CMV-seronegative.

In DNA form, the CDR3 reads TGCGCCAGCAGCCTCGGGACAGTGCCATGGAACACTGAAGCTTTCTTT. It is translated as CASSLGTVPWNTEAFF. The chain joins TRBV5-1 to TRBJ1-1, with TRBD1 identical over 7 bases. Germline V gene lookup returns CDR1 SGHRS and CDR2 YFSETQ. The CDR3 consists of 16 residues. V dropped 4 bases and J dropped 1; count of bases not matched to a gene: 10.

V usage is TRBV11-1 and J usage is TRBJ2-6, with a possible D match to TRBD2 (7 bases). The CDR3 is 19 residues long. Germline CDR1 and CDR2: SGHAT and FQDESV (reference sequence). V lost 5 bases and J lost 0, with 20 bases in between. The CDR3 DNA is TGTGCCAGCAGCCCCGGGGGGCCGTCATTCAGCTCTGGGGCCAACGTCCTGACTTTC. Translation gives CASSPGGPSFSSGANVLTF.

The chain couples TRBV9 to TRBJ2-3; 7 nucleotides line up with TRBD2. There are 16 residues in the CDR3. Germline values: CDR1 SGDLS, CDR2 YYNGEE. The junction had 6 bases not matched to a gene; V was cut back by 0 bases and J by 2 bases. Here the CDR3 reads CASSVGIGGSTDTQYF. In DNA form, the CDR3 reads TGTGCCAGCAGCGTAGGTATCGGGGGGTCCACAGATACGCAGTATTTT.

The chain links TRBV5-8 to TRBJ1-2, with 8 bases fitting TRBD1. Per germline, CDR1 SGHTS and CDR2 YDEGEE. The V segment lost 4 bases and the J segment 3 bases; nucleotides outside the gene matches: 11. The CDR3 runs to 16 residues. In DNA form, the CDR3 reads TGTGCCAGCAGCAAGACGACAGGGGCCCACTACTATGGCTACACCTTC. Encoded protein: CASSKTTGAHYYGYTF.

The DNA for the CDR3 is TGCGCCAGCAGCCAACGGACTAGCGGAGCTTACAATGAGCAGTTCTTC. This encodes CASSQRTSGAYNEQFF. The chain is built from TRBV4-3 and TRBJ2-1, with 10 bases identical to TRBD2. The V gene end was trimmed by 2 bases and the J gene end by 4 bases; junction bases not matched to a gene: 5. Germline-derived CDR1 and CDR2 are LGHNA and YSLEER. This CDR3 has 16 amino acids.

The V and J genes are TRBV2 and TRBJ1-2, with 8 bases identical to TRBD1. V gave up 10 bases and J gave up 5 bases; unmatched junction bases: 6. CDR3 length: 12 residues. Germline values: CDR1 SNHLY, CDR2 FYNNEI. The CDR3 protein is CAIRNRGYGYTF. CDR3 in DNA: TGTGCCATCCGGAACAGGGGGTATGGCTACACCTTC.

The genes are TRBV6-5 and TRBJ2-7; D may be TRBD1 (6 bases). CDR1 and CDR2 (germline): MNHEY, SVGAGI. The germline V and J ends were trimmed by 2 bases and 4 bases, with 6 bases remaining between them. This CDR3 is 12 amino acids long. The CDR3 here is CASSYQGYEQYF. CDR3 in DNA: TGTGCCAGCAGTTACCAGGGGTACGAGCAGTACTTC.

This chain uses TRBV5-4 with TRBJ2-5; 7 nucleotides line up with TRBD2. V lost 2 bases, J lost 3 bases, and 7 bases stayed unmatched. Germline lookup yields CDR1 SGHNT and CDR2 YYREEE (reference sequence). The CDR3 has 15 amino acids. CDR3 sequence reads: CASSFWGGSEETQYF. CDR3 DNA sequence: TGTGCCAGCAGCTTTTGGGGGGGAAGTGAAGAGACCCAGTACTTC. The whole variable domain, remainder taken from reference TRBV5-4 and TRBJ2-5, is ETGVTQSPTHLIKTRGQQVTLRCSSQSGHNTVSWYQQALGQGPQFIFQYYREEENGRGNFPPRFSGLQFPNYSSELNVNALELDDSALYLCASSFWGGSEETQYFGPGTRLLVL.

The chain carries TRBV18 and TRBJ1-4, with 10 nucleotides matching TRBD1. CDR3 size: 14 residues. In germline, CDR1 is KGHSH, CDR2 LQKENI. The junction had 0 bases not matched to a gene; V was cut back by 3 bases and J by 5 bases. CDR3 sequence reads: CASSPGQGNEKLFF. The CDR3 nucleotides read TGTGCCAGCTCACCGGGACAGGGGAATGAAAAACTGTTTTTT.